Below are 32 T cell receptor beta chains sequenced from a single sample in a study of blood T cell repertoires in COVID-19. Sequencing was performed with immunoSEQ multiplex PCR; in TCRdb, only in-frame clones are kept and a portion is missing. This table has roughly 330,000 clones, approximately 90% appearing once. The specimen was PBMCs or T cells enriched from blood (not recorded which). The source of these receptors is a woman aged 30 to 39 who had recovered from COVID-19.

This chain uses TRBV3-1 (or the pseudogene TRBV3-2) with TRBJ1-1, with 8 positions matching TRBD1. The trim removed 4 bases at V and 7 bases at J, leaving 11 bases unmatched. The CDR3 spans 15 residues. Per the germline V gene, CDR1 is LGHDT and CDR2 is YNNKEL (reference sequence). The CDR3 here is CASSPGAGGMFEAFF. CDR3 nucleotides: TGTGCCAGCAGCCCCGGGGCAGGGGGCATGTTTGAAGCTTTCTTT.

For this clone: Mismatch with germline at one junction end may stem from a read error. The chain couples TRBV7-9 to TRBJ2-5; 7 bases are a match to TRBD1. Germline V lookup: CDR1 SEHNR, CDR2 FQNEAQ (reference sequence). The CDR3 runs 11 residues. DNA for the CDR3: TGTGCCAGCAGCTCTAGGACAGGCGAACACTTC. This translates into CASSSRTGEHF.

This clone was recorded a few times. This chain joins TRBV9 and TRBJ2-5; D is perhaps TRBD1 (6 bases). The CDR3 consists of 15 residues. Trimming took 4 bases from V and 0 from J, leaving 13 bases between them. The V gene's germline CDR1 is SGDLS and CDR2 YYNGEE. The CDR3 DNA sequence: TGTGCCAGCAGCCAGGACAGATTGTACCAAGAGACCCAGTACTTC. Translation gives CASSQDRLYQETQYF.

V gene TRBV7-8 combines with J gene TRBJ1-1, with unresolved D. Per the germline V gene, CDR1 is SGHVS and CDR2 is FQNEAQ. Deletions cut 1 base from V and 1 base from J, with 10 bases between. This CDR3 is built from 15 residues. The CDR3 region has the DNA TGTGCCAGCAGCTTAGGTACCTTGGCGAACACTGAAGCTTTCTTT. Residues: CASSLGTLANTEAFF. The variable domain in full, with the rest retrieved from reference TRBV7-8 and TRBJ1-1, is GAGVSQSPRYKVAKRGQDVALRCDPISGHVSLFWYQQALGQGPEFLTYFQNEAQLDKSGLPSDRFFAERPEGSVSTLKIQRTQQEDSAVYLCASSLGTLANTEAFFGQGTRLTVV.

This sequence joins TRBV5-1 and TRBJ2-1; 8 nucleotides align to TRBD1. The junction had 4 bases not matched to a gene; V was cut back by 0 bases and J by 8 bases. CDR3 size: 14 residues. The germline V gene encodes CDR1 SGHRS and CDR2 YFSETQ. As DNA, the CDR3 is TGCGCCAGCAGCTTGGCAGGGGGCGCGGATGAGCAGTTCTTC. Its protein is CASSLAGGADEQFF.

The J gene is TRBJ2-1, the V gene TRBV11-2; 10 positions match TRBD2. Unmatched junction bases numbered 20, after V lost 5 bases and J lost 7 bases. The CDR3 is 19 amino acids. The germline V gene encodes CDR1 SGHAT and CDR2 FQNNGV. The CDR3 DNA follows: TGTGCCAGCAGCGTGGGGTCTAGCGGGGGCTCCTATCGGGAGAATGAGCAGTTCTTC. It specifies CASSVGSSGGSYRENEQFF.

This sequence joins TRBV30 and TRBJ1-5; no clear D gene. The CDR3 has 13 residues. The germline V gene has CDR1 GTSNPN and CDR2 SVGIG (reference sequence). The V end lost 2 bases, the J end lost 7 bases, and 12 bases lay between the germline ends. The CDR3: CAWSIGLSQPQHF. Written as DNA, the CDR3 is TGTGCCTGGAGTATCGGACTGAGCCAGCCCCAGCATTTT.

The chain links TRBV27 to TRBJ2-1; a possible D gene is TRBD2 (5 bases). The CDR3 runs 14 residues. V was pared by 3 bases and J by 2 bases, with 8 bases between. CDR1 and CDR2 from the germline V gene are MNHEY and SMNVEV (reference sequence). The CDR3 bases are TGTGCCAGCAGTTTGTGGGGAGCCTACAATGAGCAGTTCTTC. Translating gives CASSLWGAYNEQFF.

CDR3 sequence (DNA): TGTGCCAGCAGCCTAGGACGGTCTGCTGGGCCTTATGGCTACACCTTC. Translation gives CASSLGRSAGPYGYTF. V gene TRBV11-1 combines with J gene TRBJ1-2; D gene ambiguous. This CDR3 has 16 residues. The ends were cut back, 5 bases at V and 5 bases at J, with 21 bases in the middle. Germline V gene lookup returns CDR1 SGHAT and CDR2 FQDESV (reference sequence). Looking up the rest from reference TRBV11-1 and TRBJ1-2 gives the full variable domain: EAEVAQSPRYKITEKSQAVAFWCDPISGHATLYWYRQILGQGPELLVQFQDESVVDDSQLPKDRFSAERLKGVDSTLKIQPAELGDSAMYLCASSLGRSAGPYGYTFGSGTRLTVV.

CDR3 bases: TGTGCCAGTGCGATAGGACAGGGTACTGGGGCCAACGTCCTGACTTTC. Residues: CASAIGQGTGANVLTF. The chain links TRBV7-9 to TRBJ2-6, with 8 bases lining up with TRBD1. The CDR3 runs 16 residues. V lost 9 bases and J lost 2; bases outside the gene matches: 9. Germline-derived CDR1 and CDR2 are SEHNR and FQNEAQ (reference sequence).

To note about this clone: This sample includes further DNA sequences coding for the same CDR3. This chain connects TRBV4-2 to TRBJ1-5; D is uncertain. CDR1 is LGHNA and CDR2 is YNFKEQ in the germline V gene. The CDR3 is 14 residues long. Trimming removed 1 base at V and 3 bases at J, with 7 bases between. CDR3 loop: CASSQGHDNQPQHF. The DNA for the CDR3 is TGTGCCAGCAGCCAAGGACATGACAATCAGCCCCAGCATTTT.

CDR3 sequence (DNA): TGTGCCACCAGCAGAGACTACAGCGGGGGGGGCAATGAGCAGTTCTTC. Translating gives CATSRDYSGGGNEQFF. This chain links TRBV15 with TRBJ2-1, with TRBD2 matching 10 bases. CDR1 and CDR2 from the germline V gene are LNHNV and YYDKDF (reference sequence). The trim removed 0 bases at V and 6 bases at J, leaving 5 bases unmatched. The CDR3 extends over 16 amino acids.

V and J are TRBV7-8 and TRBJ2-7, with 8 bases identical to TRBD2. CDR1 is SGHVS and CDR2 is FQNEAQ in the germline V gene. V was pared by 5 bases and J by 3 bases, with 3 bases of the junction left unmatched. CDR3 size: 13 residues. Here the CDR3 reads CASSRTSGYEQYF. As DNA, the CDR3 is TGTGCCAGCAGCCGAACTAGCGGCTACGAGCAGTACTTC.

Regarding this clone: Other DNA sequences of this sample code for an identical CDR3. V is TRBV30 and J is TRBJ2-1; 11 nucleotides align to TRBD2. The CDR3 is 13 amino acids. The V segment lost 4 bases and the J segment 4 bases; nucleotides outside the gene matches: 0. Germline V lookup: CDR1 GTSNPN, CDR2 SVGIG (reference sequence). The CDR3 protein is CAWTSGGYNEQFF. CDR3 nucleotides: TGTGCCTGGACTAGCGGGGGGTACAATGAGCAGTTCTTC. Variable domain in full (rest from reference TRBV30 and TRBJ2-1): SQTIHQWPATLVQPVGSPLSLECTVEGTSNPNLYWYRQAAGRGLQLLFYSVGIGQISSEVPQNLSASRPQDRQFILSSKKLLLSDSGFYLCAWTSGGYNEQFFGPGTRLTVL.

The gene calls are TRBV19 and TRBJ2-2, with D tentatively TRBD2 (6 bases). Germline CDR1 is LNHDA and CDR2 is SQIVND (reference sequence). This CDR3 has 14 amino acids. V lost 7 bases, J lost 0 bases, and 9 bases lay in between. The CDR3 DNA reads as TGTGCCAGTATTGCGGGGACGAACACCGGGGAGCTGTTTTTT. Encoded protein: CASIAGTNTGELFF.

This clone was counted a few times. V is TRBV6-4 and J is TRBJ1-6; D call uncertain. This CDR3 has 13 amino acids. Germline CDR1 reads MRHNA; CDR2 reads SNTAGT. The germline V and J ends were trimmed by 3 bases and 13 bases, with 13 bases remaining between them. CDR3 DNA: TGTGCCAGCAGTGAGACCCAACAGACGCCCCTCCACTTT. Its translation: CASSETQQTPLHF.

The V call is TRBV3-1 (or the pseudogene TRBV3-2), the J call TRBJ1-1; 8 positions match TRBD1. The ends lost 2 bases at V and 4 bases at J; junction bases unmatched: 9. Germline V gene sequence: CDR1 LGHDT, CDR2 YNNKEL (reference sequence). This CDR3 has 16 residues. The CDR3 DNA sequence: TGTGCCAGCAGCCAATCCAGGACAGGGACCGGCACTGAAGCTTTCTTT. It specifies CASSQSRTGTGTEAFF.

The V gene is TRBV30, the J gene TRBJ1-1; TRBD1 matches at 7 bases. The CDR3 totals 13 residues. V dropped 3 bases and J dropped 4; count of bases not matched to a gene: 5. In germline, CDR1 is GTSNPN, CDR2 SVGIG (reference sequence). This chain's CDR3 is CAWRGQLGTEAFF. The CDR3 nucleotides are TGTGCCTGGAGGGGACAGTTGGGCACTGAAGCTTTCTTT. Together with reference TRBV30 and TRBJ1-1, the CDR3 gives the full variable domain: SQTIHQWPATLVQPVGSPLSLECTVEGTSNPNLYWYRQAAGRGLQLLFYSVGIGQISSEVPQNLSASRPQDRQFILSSKKLLLSDSGFYLCAWRGQLGTEAFFGQGTRLTVV.

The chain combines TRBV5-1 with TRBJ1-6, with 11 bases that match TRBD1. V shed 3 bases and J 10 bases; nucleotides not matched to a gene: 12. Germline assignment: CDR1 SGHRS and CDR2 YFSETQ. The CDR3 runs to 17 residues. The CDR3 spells CASSWTGTGGSGSPLHF. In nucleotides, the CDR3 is TGCGCCAGCAGCTGGACCGGGACAGGGGGGTCTGGGTCACCCCTCCACTTT.

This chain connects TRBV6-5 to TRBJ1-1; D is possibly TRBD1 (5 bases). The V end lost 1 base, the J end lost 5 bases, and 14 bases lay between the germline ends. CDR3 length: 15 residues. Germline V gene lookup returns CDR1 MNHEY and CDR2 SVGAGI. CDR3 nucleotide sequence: TGTGCCAGCAGTTACTTAGTGGCGGGACGTACTGAAGCTTTCTTT. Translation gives CASSYLVAGRTEAFF.

The CDR3 DNA sequence: TGTGCCAGCAGCCAAGATAGAGGTGTCGGGGAGCTGTTTTTT. Its translation: CASSQDRGVGELFF. The rearrangement links TRBV3-1 (or the pseudogene TRBV3-2) to TRBJ2-2; D is undetermined. The germline gives CDR1 LGHDT, CDR2 YNNKEL (reference sequence). CDR3 length: 14 amino acids. The V end was cut by 0 bases, the J end by 7 bases, with 9 bases between.

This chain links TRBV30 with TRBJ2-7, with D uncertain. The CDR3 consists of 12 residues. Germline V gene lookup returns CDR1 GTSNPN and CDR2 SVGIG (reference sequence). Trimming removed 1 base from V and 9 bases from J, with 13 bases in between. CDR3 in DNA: TGTGCCTGGAGTGCTGGTGCTACGGGGCAGTACTTC. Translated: CAWSAGATGQYF. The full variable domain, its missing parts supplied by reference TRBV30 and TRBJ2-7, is SQTIHQWPATLVQPVGSPLSLECTVEGTSNPNLYWYRQAAGRGLQLLFYSVGIGQISSEVPQNLSASRPQDRQFILSSKKLLLSDSGFYLCAWSAGATGQYFGPGTRLTVT.

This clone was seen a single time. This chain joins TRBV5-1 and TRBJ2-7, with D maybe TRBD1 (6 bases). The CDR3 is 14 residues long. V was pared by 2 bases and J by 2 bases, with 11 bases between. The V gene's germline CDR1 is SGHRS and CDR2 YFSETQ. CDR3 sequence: CASSFGGQPYEQYF. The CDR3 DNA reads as TGCGCCAGCAGCTTTGGAGGACAGCCCTACGAGCAGTACTTC.

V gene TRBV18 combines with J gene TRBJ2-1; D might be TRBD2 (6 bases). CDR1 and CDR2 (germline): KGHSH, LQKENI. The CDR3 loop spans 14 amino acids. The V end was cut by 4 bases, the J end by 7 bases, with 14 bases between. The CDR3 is CASSRESGLNEQFF. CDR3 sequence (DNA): TGTGCCAGCTCACGCGAATCGGGACTTAATGAGCAGTTCTTC.

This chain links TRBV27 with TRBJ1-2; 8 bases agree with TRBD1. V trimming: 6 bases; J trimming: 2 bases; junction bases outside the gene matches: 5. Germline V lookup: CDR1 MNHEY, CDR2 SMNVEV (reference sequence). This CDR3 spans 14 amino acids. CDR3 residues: CASSFRGLNYGYTF. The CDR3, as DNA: TGTGCCAGCAGCTTCAGGGGGCTGAACTATGGCTACACCTTC.

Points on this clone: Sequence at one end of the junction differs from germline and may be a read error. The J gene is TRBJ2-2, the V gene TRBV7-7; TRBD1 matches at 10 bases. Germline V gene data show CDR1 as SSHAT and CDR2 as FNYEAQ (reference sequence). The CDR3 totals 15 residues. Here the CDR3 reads CASSSRDRGTGELFF. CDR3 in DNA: TGTGCTAGCAGCTCCCGGGACAGGGGCACCGGGGAGCTGTTTTTT.

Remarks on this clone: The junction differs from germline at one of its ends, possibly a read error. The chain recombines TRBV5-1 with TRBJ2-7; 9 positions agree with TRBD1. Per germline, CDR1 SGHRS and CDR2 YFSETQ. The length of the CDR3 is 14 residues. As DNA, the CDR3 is TGCGCCAGCAGCTTTACAGGGGGCTCCTTCGAGCAGTACTTC. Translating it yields CASSFTGGSFEQYF.

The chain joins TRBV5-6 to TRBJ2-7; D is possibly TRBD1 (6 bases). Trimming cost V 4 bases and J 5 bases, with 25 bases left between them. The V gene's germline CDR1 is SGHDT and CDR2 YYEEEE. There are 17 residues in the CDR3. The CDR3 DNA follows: TGTGCCAGCAGCAGACAGGTCTCTTCGTCAAGACCGGACGAGCAGTACTTC. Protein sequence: CASSRQVSSSRPDEQYF.

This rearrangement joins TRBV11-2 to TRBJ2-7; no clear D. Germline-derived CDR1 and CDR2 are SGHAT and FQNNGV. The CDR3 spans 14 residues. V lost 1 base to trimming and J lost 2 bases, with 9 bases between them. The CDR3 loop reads CASSLVRGPYEQYF. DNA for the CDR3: TGTGCCAGCAGCTTAGTACGTGGCCCCTACGAGCAGTACTTC. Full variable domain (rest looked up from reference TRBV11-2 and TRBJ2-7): EAGVAQSPRYKIIEKRQSVAFWCNPISGHATLYWYQQILGQGPKLLIQFQNNGVVDDSQLPKDRFSAERLKGVDSTLKIQPAKLEDSAVYLCASSLVRGPYEQYFGPGTRLTVT.

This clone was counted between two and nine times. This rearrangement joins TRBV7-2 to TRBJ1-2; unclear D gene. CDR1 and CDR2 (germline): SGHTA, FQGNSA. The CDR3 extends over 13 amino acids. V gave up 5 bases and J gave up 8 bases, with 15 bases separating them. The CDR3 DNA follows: TGTGCCAGCAGCACCCAGACTCGGGTGGGCTACACCTTC. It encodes CASSTQTRVGYTF.

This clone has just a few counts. CDR3 residues: CASSLVGANTEAFF. The DNA of the CDR3 is TGCGCCAGCAGCTTGGTGGGAGCGAACACTGAAGCTTTCTTT. The chain joins TRBV5-1 to TRBJ1-1; no definite D call. CDR3 length: 14 residues. V gave up 0 bases and J gave up 1 base, with 7 bases separating them. Germline V gene data show CDR1 as SGHRS and CDR2 as YFSETQ.

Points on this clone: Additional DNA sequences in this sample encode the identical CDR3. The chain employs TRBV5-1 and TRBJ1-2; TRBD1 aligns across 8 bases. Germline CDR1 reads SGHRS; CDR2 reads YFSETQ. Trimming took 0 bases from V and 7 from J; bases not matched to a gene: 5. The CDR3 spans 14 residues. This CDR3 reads CASSLAATGGGYTF. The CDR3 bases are TGCGCCAGCAGCTTGGCCGCTACAGGGGGTGGCTACACCTTC.